The 27 T cell receptor beta chains presented below share a single source sample, sequenced in a study of radiotherapy plus CTLA-4 blockade in lung cancer. Here immunoSEQ multiplex PCR was the method, and the copy in TCRdb shows in-frame clones only, minus some. The table shows some 110,000 clones, with 75% to 80% occurring only once. Source: peripheral blood, taken from a patient treated with radiotherapy plus ipilimumab. These receptors came from a human donor with non-small cell lung cancer who had a partial response to radiotherapy plus ipilimumab.

Details on this clone: This sample also contains other DNA sequences that code for the same CDR3. The chain recombines TRBV19 with TRBJ2-7, with D tentatively TRBD1 (6 bases). Germline values: CDR1 LNHDA, CDR2 SQIVND (reference sequence). This CDR3 is 11 amino acids long. V was cut by 6 bases and J by 4 bases, with 7 bases left in between. The CDR3 protein is CASSRGYEQYF. In nucleotides, the CDR3 is TGTGCCAGTAGCAGGGGATACGAGCAGTACTTC. The complete variable domain, with remaining parts taken from reference TRBV19 and TRBJ2-7, reads DGGITQSPKYLFRKEGQNVTLSCEQNLNHDAMYWYRQDPGQGLRLIYYSQIVNDFQKGDIAEGYSVSREKKESFPLTVTSAQKNPTAFYLCASSRGYEQYFGPGTRLTVT.

CDR3 nucleotides: TGTGCCAGTAGGGTGGTGTGGTCTGGAGGATCCTACAATGAGCAGTTCTTC. Amino acids: CASRVVWSGGSYNEQFF. The chain is built from TRBV19 and TRBJ2-1; possible D gene TRBD2, 5 bases. Germline CDR1 LNHDA, CDR2 SQIVND (reference sequence). The germline V and J ends were trimmed by 6 bases and 1 base, with 19 bases remaining between them. This CDR3 contains 17 residues.

The chain carries TRBV19 and TRBJ2-1; the D gene is possibly TRBD1 (5 bases). CDR1 LNHDA and CDR2 SQIVND come from the germline V gene (reference sequence). The CDR3 extends over 17 amino acids. V shed 1 base and J shed 5 bases, with 18 bases lying between them. The CDR3 sequence: CASSIGATDLAHNEQFF. CDR3 nucleotides: TGTGCCAGTAGTATAGGGGCGACAGATTTGGCTCACAATGAGCAGTTCTTC.

This clone was seen a handful of times. The V and J genes are TRBV28 and TRBJ2-1; the match to TRBD2 covers 13 bases. The CDR3 length is 16 residues. V lost 5 bases, J lost 8 bases, and 9 bases stayed unmatched. CDR1 and CDR2 from the germline V gene are MDHEN and SYDVKM. The CDR3 protein is CASSKATSGRKHEQFF. The CDR3 region has the DNA TGTGCCAGCAGTAAGGCGACTAGCGGGAGGAAACATGAGCAGTTCTTC.

This clone appeared a few times. The J gene is TRBJ1-3, the V gene TRBV5-1; D might be TRBD1 (5 bases). The CDR3 has 14 amino acids. CDR1 SGHRS and CDR2 YFSETQ come from the germline V gene. Trimming removed 0 bases at V and 4 bases at J, with 8 bases between. DNA of the CDR3: TGCGCCAGCAGCTTGGCAGGGTACGGAAACACCATATATTTT. Amino acid sequence: CASSLAGYGNTIYF.

The chain uses TRBV9 and TRBJ2-5; D is uncertain. Germline CDR1 reads SGDLS; CDR2 reads YYNGEE. The CDR3 runs to 13 residues. With 3 bases removed from V and 0 bases from J, the gap between germline ends came to 6 bases. The CDR3 nucleotides read TGTGCCAGCAGCGCTAGACACCAAGAGACCCAGTACTTC. It specifies CASSARHQETQYF.

The chain combines TRBV6-5 with TRBJ2-7, with 8 bases that match TRBD1. Germline assignment: CDR1 MNHEY and CDR2 SVGAGI. This CDR3 spans 15 amino acids. V was clipped by 6 bases and J by 2 bases; unmatched bases: 9. The CDR3 DNA reads TGTGCCAGCAGCCGCAGGGGGCGCGGGGCCTACGAGCAGTACGTC. It codes for CASSRRGRGAYEQYV.

This chain joins TRBV6-1 and TRBJ2-5; perhaps TRBD1 as D (6 bases). The V gene lost 4 bases and the J gene lost 1 base, with 13 bases spanning the gap. The germline CDR1 and CDR2 sequences are MNHNS and SASEGT. The CDR3 has 15 residues. CDR3 region: CASSVSQGPQETQYF. CDR3 DNA: TGTGCCAGCAGTGTCAGCCAGGGGCCCCAAGAGACCCAGTACTTC.

The chain joins TRBV27 to TRBJ2-2, with TRBD1 matching over 9 bases. J was trimmed by 7 bases and V by 2 bases; bases with no gene match: 5. The CDR3 extends over 15 amino acids. Germline V gene data show CDR1 as MNHEY and CDR2 as SMNVEV (reference sequence). CDR3 sequence (DNA): TGTGCCAGCAGTTTAAACGGACAGGGGATCGGGGAGCTGTTTTTT. Amino acid sequence: CASSLNGQGIGELFF.

The chain carries TRBV11-2 and TRBJ2-6; 7 bases match TRBD1. CDR1 SGHAT and CDR2 FQNNGV come from the germline V gene. The trim removed 5 bases at V and 0 bases at J, leaving 13 bases unmatched. The CDR3 spans 19 residues. The CDR3 nucleotides are TGTGCCAGCAGCCCTCGACCAAGTGACAGGGCCTCTGGGGCCAACGTCCTGACTTTC. It is translated as CASSPRPSDRASGANVLTF.

J is TRBJ2-2 and V is TRBV9, with TRBD2 identical over 8 bases. Trimming removed 4 bases from V and 6 bases from J; junction bases left unmatched: 5. The CDR3 spans 14 residues. CDR1 is SGDLS, CDR2 YYNGEE, per germline. Here the CDR3 reads CASSPGLEAGELFF. DNA of the CDR3: TGTGCCAGCAGCCCGGGACTAGAAGCCGGGGAGCTGTTTTTT.

The chain combines TRBV28 with TRBJ2-7; TRBD2 aligns across 7 bases. The CDR3 extends over 13 amino acids. J lost 7 bases, V lost 5 bases, and 8 bases had no gene match. Germline values: CDR1 MDHEN, CDR2 SYDVKM. The CDR3 spells CASSRWGGEEQYV. CDR3 in DNA: TGTGCCAGCAGTCGGTGGGGGGGAGAGGAGCAGTACGTC.

The chain links TRBV28 to TRBJ2-6; 7 bases agree with TRBD2. The CDR3 spans 17 residues. V trimming: 2 bases; J trimming: 0 bases; junction bases outside the gene matches: 4. CDR1 is MDHEN and CDR2 is SYDVKM in the germline V gene. The CDR3, as DNA: TGTGCCAGCAGTTTACCGGGGAGGGCCTCTGGGGCCAACGTCCTGACTTTC. Its translation: CASSLPGRASGANVLTF.

This chain connects TRBV9 to TRBJ2-5, with TRBD2 matching 10 bases. The germline V gene has CDR1 SGDLS and CDR2 YYNGEE. CDR3 length equals 16 residues. Trimming at V came to 0 bases and at J to 5 bases, leaving 7 bases not matched to a gene. CDR3 amino acids: CASSVGVAGGMETQYF. The CDR3 DNA reads as TGTGCCAGCAGCGTAGGAGTAGCGGGAGGTATGGAGACCCAGTACTTC.

This clone showed up just once. J is TRBJ1-5 and V is TRBV28; D is unclear. Between the trimmed V and J ends, which lost 6 bases and 6 bases, there was a span of 12 bases. The CDR3 is 13 amino acids. In germline, CDR1 is MDHEN, CDR2 SYDVKM. The CDR3 region is CASRRVAGQPQHF. The DNA for the CDR3 is TGTGCCAGCAGGAGGGTGGCGGGTCAGCCCCAGCATTTT.

The chain has TRBV5-4 and TRBJ2-1; the match to TRBD2 covers 8 bases. Looked up from germline, CDR1 is SGHNT and CDR2 is YYREEE (reference sequence). V lost 4 bases and J lost 4; bases outside the gene matches: 7. This CDR3 is 15 amino acids long. The CDR3 coding sequence is TGTGCCAGCAGCGGAGGGACTAGTTTGTACAATGAGCAGTTCTTC. This codes for CASSGGTSLYNEQFF.

The gene calls are TRBV7-9 and TRBJ1-3, with D perhaps matching TRBD1 (5 bases). The germline V gene has CDR1 SEHNR and CDR2 FQNEAQ (reference sequence). Deletions cut 3 bases from V and 2 bases from J, with 8 bases between. The CDR3 spans 14 residues. CDR3 loop: CASSLPGPGNTIYF. The DNA of the CDR3 is TGTGCCAGCAGCTTGCCAGGGCCTGGAAACACCATATATTTT. Drawing the rest from reference TRBV7-9 and TRBJ1-3, the complete variable domain is DTGVSQNPRHKITKRGQNVTFRCDPISEHNRLYWYRQTLGQGPEFLTYFQNEAQLEKSRLLSDRFSAERPKGSFSTLEIQRTEQGDSAMYLCASSLPGPGNTIYFGEGSWLTVV.

Concerning this clone: Mismatch with germline at one junction end may stem from a read error. This chain links TRBV10-3 with TRBJ2-1; 9 bases are a match to TRBD2. The CDR3 contains 15 residues. The germline V gene has CDR1 ENHRY and CDR2 SYGVKD. CDR3 in DNA: TGTGCCATCACTGAGGGCGGGAGGGCCGTAGATGAGCAGTTCTTC. Amino acids: CAITEGGRAVDEQFF.

This chain joins TRBV15 and TRBJ1-4; tentatively, D is TRBD1 (5 bases). The CDR3 has 15 amino acids. Germline CDR1 and CDR2: LNHNV and YYDKDF (reference sequence). The V gene lost 4 bases and the J gene lost 7 bases, with 16 bases spanning the gap. In DNA, the CDR3 is TGTGCCACCAGCACTACCATCCAGGGAGGTGAAAAACTGTTTTTT. Its translation is CATSTTIQGGEKLFF.

This chain joins TRBV19 and TRBJ2-7; no clear D gene. The ends were cut back, 11 bases at V and 0 bases at J, with 14 bases in the middle. Germline V gene lookup returns CDR1 LNHDA and CDR2 SQIVND (reference sequence). CDR3 length: 13 amino acids. The CDR3 here is CASAAHSSYEQYF. The CDR3 bases are TGTGCCTCGGCGGCACACTCCTCCTACGAGCAGTACTTC.

The V call is TRBV19, the J call TRBJ2-3; TRBD1 agrees at 11 bases. V lost 6 bases, J lost 2 bases, and 7 bases stayed unmatched. Germline V lookup: CDR1 LNHDA, CDR2 SQIVND (reference sequence). The length of the CDR3 is 16 residues. CDR3 in DNA: TGTGCCAGTAGCCCCAGGGACAGGGGGACCACAGATACGCAGTATTTT. Translated: CASSPRDRGTTDTQYF.

This chain links TRBV27 with TRBJ2-7, with 8 bases matching TRBD1. Germline V gene lookup returns CDR1 MNHEY and CDR2 SMNVEV (reference sequence). J was trimmed by 5 bases and V by 6 bases; bases with no gene match: 6. The CDR3 runs to 13 residues. In DNA, the CDR3 is TGTGCCAGCAGGGGCAGGGGGCCCAACGAGCAGTACGTC. Its protein product is CASRGRGPNEQYV.

V and J are TRBV28 and TRBJ1-2; D possibly corresponds to TRBD1 (6 bases). Germline CDR1 reads MDHEN; CDR2 reads SYDVKM. V was pared by 1 base and J by 13 bases, with 16 bases between. The CDR3 is 13 residues long. CDR3 residues: CASSLSLVQGSTF. The CDR3 nucleotides read TGTGCCAGCAGTTTATCCCTCGTACAGGGTTCCACCTTC.

This clone showed up many times. CDR3: CAWTMGGTEAFF. The DNA for the CDR3 is TGTGCCTGGACCATGGGGGGGACTGAAGCTTTCTTT. This rearrangement joins TRBV30 to TRBJ1-1; possible D gene TRBD1, 5 bases. V was trimmed by 4 bases and J by 5 bases, leaving 11 bases between them. Germline V gene lookup returns CDR1 GTSNPN and CDR2 SVGIG (reference sequence). The CDR3 is made up of 12 amino acids.

CDR3 nucleotide sequence: TGTGCCTGGAGCGCGGGGACAGTTACAAATTCACCCCTCCACTTT. Translating gives CAWSAGTVTNSPLHF. This rearrangement joins TRBV30 to TRBJ1-6; 7 positions agree with TRBD1. This CDR3 spans 15 amino acids. Germline CDR1 GTSNPN, CDR2 SVGIG (reference sequence). V lost 3 bases to trimming and J lost 7 bases; unmatched junction nucleotides: 9.

This chain connects TRBV19 to TRBJ2-7; 9 bases map to TRBD2. J gave up 6 bases and V 9 bases, and 12 bases lay outside the gene matches. The germline V gene has CDR1 LNHDA and CDR2 SQIVND (reference sequence). The CDR3 contains 14 residues. The CDR3 reads CARTPSGTIVEQYV. The CDR3 coding sequence is TGTGCCAGAACCCCTAGCGGGACGATTGTCGAGCAGTACGTC.

This clone was seen a few times. The J gene is TRBJ1-4, the V gene TRBV14, with TRBD1 matching over 10 bases. V lost 3 bases to trimming and J lost 11 bases; unmatched junction nucleotides: 6. Germline values: CDR1 SGHDN, CDR2 FVKESK. This CDR3 comprises 14 residues. The CDR3: CASSQTGGLAKLFF. The CDR3 region has the DNA TGTGCCAGCAGCCAGACAGGGGGCCTTGCGAAACTGTTTTTT.